The T cell receptor (beta chain) described here comes from a study of blood T cell repertoires in COVID-19. Overall study context: PBMCs, B-cell-depleted T cells, or T cells provided the cDNA or gDNA that made up the material.

With 2 bases removed from V and 7 bases from J, the gap between germline ends came to 9 bases. This CDR3 comprises 13 residues. Profiling relied on immunoSEQ multiplex PCR, and the TCRdb table lists in-frame clones only, not all of them. This table has some 150,000 clones, about 92% appearing once. The chain has TRBV12-3 or TRBV12-4 and TRBJ2-1; TRBD2 might be the D (6 bases). This receptor was identified in a human donor in a cohort sampled during active COVID-19. Sequencing was performed on peripheral blood. In DNA, the CDR3 is TGTGCCAGCAGTTTACCGGAGGGGAATGAGCAGTTCTTC. It codes for CASSLPEGNEQFF.